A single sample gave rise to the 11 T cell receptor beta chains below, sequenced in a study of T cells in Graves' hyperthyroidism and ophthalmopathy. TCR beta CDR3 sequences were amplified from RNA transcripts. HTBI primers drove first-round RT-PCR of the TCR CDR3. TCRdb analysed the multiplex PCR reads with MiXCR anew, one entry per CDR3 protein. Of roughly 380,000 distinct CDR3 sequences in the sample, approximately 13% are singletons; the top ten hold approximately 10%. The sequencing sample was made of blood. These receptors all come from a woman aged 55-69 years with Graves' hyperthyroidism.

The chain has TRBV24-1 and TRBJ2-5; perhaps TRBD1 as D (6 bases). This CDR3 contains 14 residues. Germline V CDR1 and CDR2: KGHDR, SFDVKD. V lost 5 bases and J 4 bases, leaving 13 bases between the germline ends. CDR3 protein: CATSGAGAIETQYF. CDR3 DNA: TGTGCCACCAGTGGGGCAGGGGCGATAGAGACCCAGTACTTC.

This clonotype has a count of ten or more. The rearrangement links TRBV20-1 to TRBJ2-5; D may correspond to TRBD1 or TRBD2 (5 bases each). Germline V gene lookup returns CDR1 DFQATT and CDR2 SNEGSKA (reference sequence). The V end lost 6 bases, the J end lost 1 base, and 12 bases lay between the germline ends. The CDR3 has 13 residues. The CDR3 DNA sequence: TGCAGTGCCCCGGGACCTACCCAAGAGACCCAGTACTTC. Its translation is CSAPGPTQETQYF.

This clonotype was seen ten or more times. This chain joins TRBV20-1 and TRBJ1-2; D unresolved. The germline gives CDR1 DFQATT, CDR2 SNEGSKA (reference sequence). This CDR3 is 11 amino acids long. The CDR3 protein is CSGKANYGYTF. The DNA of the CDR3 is TGCAGCGGGAAAGCTAACTATGGCTACACCTTC.

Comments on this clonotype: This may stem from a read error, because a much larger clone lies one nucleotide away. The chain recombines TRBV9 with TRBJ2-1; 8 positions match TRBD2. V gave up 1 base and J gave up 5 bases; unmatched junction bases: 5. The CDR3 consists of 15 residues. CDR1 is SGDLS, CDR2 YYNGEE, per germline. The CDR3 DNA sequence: TGTGCCAGCAGCGTAACGGGTAGCGGGAACAATGAGCAGTTCTTC. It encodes CASSVTGSGNNEQFF. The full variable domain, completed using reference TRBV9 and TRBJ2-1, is DSGVTQTPKHLITATGQRVTLRCSPRSGDLSVYWYQQSLDQGLQFLIQYYNGEERAKGNILERFSAQQFPDLHSELNLSSLELGDSALYFCASSVTGSGNNEQFFGPGTRLTVL.

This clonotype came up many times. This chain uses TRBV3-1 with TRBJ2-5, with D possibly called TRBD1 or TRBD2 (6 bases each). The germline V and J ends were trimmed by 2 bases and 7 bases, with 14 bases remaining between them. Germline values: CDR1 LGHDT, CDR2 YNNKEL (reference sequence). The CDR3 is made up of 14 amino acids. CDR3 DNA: TGTGCCAGCAGCCAACTGGGGGGCAGGGGGACCCAGTACTTC. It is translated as CASSQLGGRGTQYF.

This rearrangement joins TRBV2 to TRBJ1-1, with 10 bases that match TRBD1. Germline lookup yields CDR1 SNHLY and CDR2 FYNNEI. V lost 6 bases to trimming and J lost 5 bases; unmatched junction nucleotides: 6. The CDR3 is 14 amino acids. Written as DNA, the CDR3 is TGTGCCAGCAGCGCGACAGGGGGCCGTACTGAAGCTTTCTTT. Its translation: CASSATGGRTEAFF.

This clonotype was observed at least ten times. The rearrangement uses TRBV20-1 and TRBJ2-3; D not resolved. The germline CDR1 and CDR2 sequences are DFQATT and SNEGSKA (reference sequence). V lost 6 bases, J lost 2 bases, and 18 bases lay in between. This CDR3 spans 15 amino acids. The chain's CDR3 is CSAPGSSLTTDTQYF. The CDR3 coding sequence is TGCAGTGCCCCCGGCTCGAGTCTGACCACAGATACGCAGTATTTT.

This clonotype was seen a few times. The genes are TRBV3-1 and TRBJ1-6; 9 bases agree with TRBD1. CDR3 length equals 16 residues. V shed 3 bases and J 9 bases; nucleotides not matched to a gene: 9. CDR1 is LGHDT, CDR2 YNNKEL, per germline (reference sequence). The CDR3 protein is CASSHIMDRGGSPLHF. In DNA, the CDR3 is TGTGCCAGCAGCCATATCATGGACAGGGGAGGTTCACCCCTCCACTTT.

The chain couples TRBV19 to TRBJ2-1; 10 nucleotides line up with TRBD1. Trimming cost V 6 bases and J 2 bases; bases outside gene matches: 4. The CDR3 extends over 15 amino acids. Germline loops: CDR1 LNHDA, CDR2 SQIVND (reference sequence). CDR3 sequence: CASSPGTGAYNEQFF. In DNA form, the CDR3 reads TGTGCCAGTAGCCCCGGGACAGGGGCCTACAATGAGCAGTTCTTC. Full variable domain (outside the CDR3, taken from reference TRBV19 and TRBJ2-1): DGGITQSPKYLFRKEGQNVTLSCEQNLNHDAMYWYRQDPGQGLRLIYYSQIVNDFQKGDIAEGYSVSREKKESFPLTVTSAQKNPTAFYLCASSPGTGAYNEQFFGPGTRLTVL.

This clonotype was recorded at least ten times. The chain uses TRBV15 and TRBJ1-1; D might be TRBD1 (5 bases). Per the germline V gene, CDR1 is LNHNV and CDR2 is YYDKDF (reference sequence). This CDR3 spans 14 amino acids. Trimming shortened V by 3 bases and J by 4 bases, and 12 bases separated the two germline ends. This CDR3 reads CATSSEGFSTEAFF. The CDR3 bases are TGTGCCACCAGCAGTGAGGGGTTCAGCACTGAAGCTTTCTTT.

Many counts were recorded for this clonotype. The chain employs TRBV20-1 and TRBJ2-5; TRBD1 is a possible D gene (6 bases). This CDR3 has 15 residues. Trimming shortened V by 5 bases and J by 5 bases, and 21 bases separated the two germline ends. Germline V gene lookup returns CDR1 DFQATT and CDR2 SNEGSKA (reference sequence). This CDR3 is CSAPDYRDPRETQYF. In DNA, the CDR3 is TGCAGTGCTCCGGATTACAGGGATCCCAGGGAGACCCAGTACTTC.